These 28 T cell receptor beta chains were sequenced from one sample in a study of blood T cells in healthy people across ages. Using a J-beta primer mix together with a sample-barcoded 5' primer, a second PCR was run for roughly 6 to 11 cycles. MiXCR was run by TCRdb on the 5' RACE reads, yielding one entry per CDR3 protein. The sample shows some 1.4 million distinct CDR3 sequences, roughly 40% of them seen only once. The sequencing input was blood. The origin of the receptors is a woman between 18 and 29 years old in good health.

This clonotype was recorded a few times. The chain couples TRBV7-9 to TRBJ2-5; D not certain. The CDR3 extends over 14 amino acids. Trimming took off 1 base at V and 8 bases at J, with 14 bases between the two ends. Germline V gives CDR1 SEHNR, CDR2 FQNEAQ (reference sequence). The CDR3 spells CASSLEDGALTQYF. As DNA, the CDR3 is TGTGCCAGCAGCTTAGAGGACGGCGCTCTCACCCAGTACTTC. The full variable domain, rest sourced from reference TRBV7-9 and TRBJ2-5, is DTGVSQNPRHKITKRGQNVTFRCDPISEHNRLYWYRQTLGQGPEFLTYFQNEAQLEKSRLLSDRFSAERPKGSFSTLEIQRTEQGDSAMYLCASSLEDGALTQYFGPGTRLLVL.

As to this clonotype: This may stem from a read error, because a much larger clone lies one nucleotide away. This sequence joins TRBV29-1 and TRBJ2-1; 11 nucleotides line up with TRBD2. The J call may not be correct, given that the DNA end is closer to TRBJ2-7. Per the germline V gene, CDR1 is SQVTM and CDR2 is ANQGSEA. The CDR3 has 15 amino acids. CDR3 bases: TGCAGCGTTGGAGGCGGGACTAGCGGCTACAATGAGCAGTACTTC. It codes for CSVGGGTSGYNEQYF.

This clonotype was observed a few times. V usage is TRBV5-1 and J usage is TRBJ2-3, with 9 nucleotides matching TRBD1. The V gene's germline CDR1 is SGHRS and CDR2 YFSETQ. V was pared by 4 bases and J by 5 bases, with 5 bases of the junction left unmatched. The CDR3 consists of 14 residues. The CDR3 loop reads CASSGGQGIDTQYF. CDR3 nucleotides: TGCGCCAGCAGCGGGGGACAGGGCATAGATACGCAGTATTTT.

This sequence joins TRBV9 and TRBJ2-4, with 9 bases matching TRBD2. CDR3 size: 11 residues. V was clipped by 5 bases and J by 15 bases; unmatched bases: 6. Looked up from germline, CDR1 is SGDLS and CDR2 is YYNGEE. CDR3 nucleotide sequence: TGTGCCAGCAGTGGGACTAGCTGGCCGTACTTC. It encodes CASSGTSWPYF.

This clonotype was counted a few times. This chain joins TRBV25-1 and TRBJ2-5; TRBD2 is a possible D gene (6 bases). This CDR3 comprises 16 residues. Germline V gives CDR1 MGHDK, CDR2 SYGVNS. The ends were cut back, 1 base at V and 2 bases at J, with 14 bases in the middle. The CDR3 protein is CASSESPGRLQETQYF. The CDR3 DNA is TGTGCCAGCAGTGAATCCCCCGGGAGACTTCAAGAGACCCAGTACTTC.

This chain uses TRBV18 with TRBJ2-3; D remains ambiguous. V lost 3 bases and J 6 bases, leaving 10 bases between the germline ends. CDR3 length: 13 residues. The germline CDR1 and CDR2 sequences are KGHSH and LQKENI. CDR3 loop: CASSPPAKDTQYF. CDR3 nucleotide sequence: TGTGCCAGCTCACCGCCGGCTAAGGATACGCAGTATTTT. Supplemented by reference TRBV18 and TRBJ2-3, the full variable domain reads NAGVMQNPRHLVRRRGQEARLRCSPMKGHSHVYWYRQLPEEGLKFMVYLQKENIIDESGMPKERFSAEFPKEGPSILRIQQVVRGDSAAYFCASSPPAKDTQYFGPGTRLTVL.

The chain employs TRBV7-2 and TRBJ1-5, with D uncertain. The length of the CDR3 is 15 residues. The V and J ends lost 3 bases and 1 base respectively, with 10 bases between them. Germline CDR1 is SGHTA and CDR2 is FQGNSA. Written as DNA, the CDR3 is TGTGCCAGCAGCTTTGTTCTAGGGAGCAATCAGCCCCAGCATTTT. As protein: CASSFVLGSNQPQHF.

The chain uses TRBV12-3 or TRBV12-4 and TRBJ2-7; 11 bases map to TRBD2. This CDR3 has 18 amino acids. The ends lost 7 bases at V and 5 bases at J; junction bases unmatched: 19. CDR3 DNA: TGTGCCAGCACCCAAAGTAGGGCTAGCGGGGGGATACTCCACGAGCAGTACTTC. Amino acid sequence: CASTQSRASGGILHEQYF.

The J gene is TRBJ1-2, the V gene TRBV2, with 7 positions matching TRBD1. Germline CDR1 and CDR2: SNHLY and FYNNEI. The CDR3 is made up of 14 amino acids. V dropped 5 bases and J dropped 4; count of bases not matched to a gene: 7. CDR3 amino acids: CASSRQGDGYGYTF. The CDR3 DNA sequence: TGTGCCAGCAGTAGGCAGGGGGACGGCTATGGCTACACCTTC.

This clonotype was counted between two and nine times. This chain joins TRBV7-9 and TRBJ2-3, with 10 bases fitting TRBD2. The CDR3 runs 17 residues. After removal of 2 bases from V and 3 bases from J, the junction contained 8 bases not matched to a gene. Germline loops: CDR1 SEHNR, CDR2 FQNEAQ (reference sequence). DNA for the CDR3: TGTGCCAGCAGCTTAAGGACTAGCGGTGGGGGTACAGATACGCAGTATTTT. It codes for CASSLRTSGGGTDTQYF.

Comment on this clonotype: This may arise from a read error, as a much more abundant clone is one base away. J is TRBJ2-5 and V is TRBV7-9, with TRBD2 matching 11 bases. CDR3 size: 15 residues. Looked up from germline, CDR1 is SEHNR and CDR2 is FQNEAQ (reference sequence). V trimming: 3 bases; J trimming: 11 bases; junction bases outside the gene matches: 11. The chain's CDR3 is CASSFSGLADNEQYF. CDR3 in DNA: TGTGCCAGCAGCTTTTCGGGACTAGCGGACAATGAGCAGTACTTC.

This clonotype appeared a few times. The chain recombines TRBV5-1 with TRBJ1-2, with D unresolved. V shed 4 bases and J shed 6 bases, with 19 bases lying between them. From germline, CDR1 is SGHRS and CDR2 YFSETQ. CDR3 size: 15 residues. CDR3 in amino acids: CASSLEGHQSNGYTF. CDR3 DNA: TGCGCCAGCAGCCTAGAGGGCCACCAGTCTAATGGCTACACCTTC.

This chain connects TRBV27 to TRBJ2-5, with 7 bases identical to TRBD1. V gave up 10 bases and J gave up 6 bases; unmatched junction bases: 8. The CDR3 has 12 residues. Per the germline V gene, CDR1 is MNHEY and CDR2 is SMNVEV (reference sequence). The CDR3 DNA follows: TGTGCCAACGAAGACAGGGCCCAGACCCAGTACTTC. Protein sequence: CANEDRAQTQYF.

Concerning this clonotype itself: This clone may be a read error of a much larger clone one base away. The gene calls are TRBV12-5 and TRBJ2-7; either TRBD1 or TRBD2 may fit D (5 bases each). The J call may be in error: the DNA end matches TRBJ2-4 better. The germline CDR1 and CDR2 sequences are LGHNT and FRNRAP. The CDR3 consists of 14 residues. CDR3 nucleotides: TGTGCTAGTGGTGTAGGGGAGACCAAAAACATTCAGTACTTC. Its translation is CASGVGETKNIQYF.

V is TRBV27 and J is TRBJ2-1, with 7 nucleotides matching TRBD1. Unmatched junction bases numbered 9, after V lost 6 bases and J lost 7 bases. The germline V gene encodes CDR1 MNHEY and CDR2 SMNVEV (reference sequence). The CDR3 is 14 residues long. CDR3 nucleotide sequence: TGTGCCAGCAGCAACGACAGGGTATTGAATGAGCAGTTCTTC. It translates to CASSNDRVLNEQFF.

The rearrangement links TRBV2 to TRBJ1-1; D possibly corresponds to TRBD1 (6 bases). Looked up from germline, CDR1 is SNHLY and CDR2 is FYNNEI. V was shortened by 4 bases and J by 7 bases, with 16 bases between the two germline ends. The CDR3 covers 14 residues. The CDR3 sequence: CASSVGKGGNEAFF. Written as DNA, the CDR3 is TGTGCCAGCAGTGTCGGAAAAGGGGGGAATGAAGCTTTCTTT.

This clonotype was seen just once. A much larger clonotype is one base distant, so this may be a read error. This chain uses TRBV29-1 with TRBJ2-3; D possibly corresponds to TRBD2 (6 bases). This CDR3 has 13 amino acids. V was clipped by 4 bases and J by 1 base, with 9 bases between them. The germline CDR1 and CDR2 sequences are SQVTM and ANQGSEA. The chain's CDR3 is CSVVGGGTDTQYF. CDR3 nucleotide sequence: TGCAGCGTTGTTGGCGGGGGCACAGATACGCAGTATTTT.

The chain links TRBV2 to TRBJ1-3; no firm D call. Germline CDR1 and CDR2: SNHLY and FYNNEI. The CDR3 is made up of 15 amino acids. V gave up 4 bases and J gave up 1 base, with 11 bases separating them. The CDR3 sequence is CASSGEVRSGNTIYF. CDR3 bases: TGTGCCAGCAGTGGTGAAGTGAGGTCTGGAAACACCATATATTTT.

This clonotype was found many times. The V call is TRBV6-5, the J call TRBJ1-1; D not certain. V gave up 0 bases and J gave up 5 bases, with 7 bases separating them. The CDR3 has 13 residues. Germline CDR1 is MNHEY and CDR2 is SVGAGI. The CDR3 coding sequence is TGTGCCAGCAGTTACTCGGGTGGAACTGAAGCTTTCTTT. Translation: CASSYSGGTEAFF.

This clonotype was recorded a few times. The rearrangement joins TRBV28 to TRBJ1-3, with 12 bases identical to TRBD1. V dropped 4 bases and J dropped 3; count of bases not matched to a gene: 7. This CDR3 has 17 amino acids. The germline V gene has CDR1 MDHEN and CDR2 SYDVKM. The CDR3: CASSSTGTGGNGNTIYF. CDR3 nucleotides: TGTGCCAGCAGTTCGACCGGGACAGGGGGCAATGGAAACACCATATATTTT.

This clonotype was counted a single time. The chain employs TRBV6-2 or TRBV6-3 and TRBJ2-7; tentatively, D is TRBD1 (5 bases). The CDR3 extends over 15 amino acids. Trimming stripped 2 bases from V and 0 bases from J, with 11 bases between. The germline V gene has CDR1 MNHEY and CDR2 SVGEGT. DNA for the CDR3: TGTGCCAGCAGTTACGGCCCCACAGGCTCCTACGAGCAGTACTTC. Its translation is CASSYGPTGSYEQYF.

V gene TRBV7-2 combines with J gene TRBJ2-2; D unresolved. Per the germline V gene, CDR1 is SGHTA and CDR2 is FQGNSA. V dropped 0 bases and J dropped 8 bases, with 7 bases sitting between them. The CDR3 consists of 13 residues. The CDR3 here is CASSLASQGELFF. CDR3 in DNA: TGTGCCAGCAGCTTAGCCTCCCAGGGGGAGCTGTTTTTT. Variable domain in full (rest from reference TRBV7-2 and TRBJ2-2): GAGVSQSPSNKVTEKGKDVELRCDPISGHTALYWYRQSLGQGLEFLIYFQGNSAPDKSGLPSDRFSAERTGGSVSTLTIQRTQQEDSAVYLCASSLASQGELFFGEGSRLTVL.

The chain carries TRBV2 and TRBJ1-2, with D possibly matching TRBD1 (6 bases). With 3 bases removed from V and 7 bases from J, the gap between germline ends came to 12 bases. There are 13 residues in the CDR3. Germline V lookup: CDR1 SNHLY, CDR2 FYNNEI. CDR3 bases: TGTGCCAGCAGTGACGGGGGGGCGGGTGGCTACACCTTC. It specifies CASSDGGAGGYTF.

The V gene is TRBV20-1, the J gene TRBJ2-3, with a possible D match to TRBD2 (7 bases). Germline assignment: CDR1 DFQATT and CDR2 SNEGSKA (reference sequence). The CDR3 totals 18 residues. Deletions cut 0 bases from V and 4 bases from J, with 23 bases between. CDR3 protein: CSARDSSRGRAAADTQYF. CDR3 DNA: TGCAGTGCTAGAGATAGCTCTAGGGGGAGGGCCGCGGCAGATACGCAGTATTTT.

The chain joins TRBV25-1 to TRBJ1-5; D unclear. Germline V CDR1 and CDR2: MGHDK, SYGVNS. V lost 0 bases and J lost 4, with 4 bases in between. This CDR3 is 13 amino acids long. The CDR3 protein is CASSEYGNQPQHF. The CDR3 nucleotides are TGTGCCAGCAGTGAATATGGGAATCAGCCCCAGCATTTT. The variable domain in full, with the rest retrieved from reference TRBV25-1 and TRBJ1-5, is EADIYQTPRYLVIGTGKKITLECSQTMGHDKMYWYQQDPGMELHLIHYSYGVNSTEKGDLSSESTVSRIRTEHFPLTLESARPSHTSQYLCASSEYGNQPQHFGDGTRLSIL.

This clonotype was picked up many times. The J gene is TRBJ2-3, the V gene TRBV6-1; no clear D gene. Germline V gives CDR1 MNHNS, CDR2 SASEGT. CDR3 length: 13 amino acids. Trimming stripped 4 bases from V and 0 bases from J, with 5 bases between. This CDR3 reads CASSVESTDTQYF. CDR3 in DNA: TGTGCCAGCAGTGTGGAGAGCACAGATACGCAGTATTTT.

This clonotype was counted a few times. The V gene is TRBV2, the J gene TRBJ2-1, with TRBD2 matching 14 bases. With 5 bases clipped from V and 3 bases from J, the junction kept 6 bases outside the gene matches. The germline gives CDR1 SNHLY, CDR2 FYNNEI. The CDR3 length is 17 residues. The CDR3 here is CASSRQGTSGSYNEQFF. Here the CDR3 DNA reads TGTGCCAGCAGTCGACAGGGGACTAGCGGGAGCTACAATGAGCAGTTCTTC.

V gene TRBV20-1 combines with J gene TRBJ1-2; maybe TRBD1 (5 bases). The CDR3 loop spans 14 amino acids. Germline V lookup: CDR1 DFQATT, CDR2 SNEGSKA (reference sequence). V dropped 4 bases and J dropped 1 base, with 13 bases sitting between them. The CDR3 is CSAMSPGGNYGYTF. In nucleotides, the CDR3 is TGCAGTGCTATGAGCCCCGGGGGTAACTATGGCTACACCTTC.